This T cell receptor (beta chain) was sequenced during a study of T-cell memory formation after mild COVID-19. Background on the study: The study found TCR clusters largely donor specific. Study conclusions and caveats: Clones shrinking between day 15 and 85 showed a balanced CD4/CD8 split, and those that grew later tilted toward CD4+. Cross-reactive memory seemingly joined, as some responding clones were found in pre-infection memory.

Of note for this clonotype: Antigen specificity is unknown.

The CDR3 has 18 amino acids. Germline assignment: CDR1 LGHDT and CDR2 YNNKEL (reference sequence). Losses at the gene ends were 1 base for V and 3 bases for J; bases not matched to a gene: 13. Constant-segment primers served in 5'RACE that generated TCR alpha and TCR beta cDNA libraries bearing sample barcodes and UMIs. Each CDR3 protein is one row after TCRdb ran MiXCR on the 5' RACE reads. The table lists about 440,000 distinct CDR3 sequences, about 20% of them singletons. The specimen was PBMCs or a T cell subset sorted from them (not recorded which). The chain recombines TRBV3-1 with TRBJ2-7; 9 bases are shared with TRBD2. The TCR sequence derives from an adult woman who had mild COVID-19 (a few samples of this study predate the infection). Cell type and time point are not known. The CDR3 nucleotides are TGTGCCAGCAGCCAAGTCGGCGGGAGGGCCTGGCCCTACTACGAGCAGTACTTC. It is translated as CASSQVGGRAWPYYEQYF.